This T cell receptor beta chain was profiled in a study of cytomegalovirus exposure and HLA in healthy donors. About this clone itself: Antigen: not known.

Amplification used 60 Vbeta primers and 13 Jbeta primers. Sequenced by immunoSEQ multiplex PCR; TCRdb stores in-frame clones only, minus some. Of some 160,000 clones listed, over 70% are singletons. Findings of the study overall: Differences between HLA loci emerged in a later analysis of TCR association rates, with DRB1 most and HLA-C fewest.

The sequencing sample was made of PBMCs. This TCR came from a man between 40 and 49 years old in good health and CMV-seronegative.

CDR3 amino acids: CASSDRTGGNYGYTF. CDR3 coding DNA: TGTGCCAGCAGTGACAGGACAGGGGGGAACTATGGCTACACCTTC. The genes are TRBV6-1 and TRBJ1-2; 10 positions agree with TRBD1. The CDR3 covers 15 residues. The germline gives CDR1 MNHNS, CDR2 SASEGT. Losses at the gene ends were 3 bases for V and 2 bases for J; bases not matched to a gene: 3.